A single sample is the source of the 30 T cell receptor beta chains below, sequenced in a study of T cell responses to AZD1222 COVID-19 vaccine. The protocol was immunoSEQ multiplex PCR, while the TCRdb copy is restricted to in-frame clones and leaves out a portion. In the table there are approximately 61,000 clones, 65% to 85% of which are singletons. Sequenced material: peripheral blood, taken 28 days after the second AZD1222 dose. Receptors were obtained from an adult who received the AZD1222 COVID-19 vaccine.

The genes are TRBV28 and TRBJ1-1, with D possibly TRBD1 on 6 matching bases. Germline CDR1 and CDR2: MDHEN and SYDVKM. V was shortened by 5 bases and J by 2 bases, with 15 bases between the two germline ends. CDR3 length: 15 amino acids. The CDR3 region is CASSLRQTGNTEAFF. The CDR3, as DNA: TGTGCCAGCAGTCTTCGACAGACAGGCAACACTGAAGCTTTCTTT.

The chain links TRBV7-9 to TRBJ2-2; 10 bases align to TRBD2. The length of the CDR3 is 17 residues. The V and J ends lost 2 bases and 8 bases, in that order; junction bases with no gene match: 11. Germline assignment: CDR1 SEHNR and CDR2 FQNEAQ (reference sequence). CDR3 sequence reads: CASSLLDRAGGSGELFF. CDR3 bases: TGTGCCAGCAGCTTACTGGATCGAGCGGGAGGGTCGGGGGAGCTGTTTTTT.

V gene TRBV5-1 combines with J gene TRBJ2-1; TRBD2 aligns across 9 bases. The ends lost 3 bases at V and 7 bases at J; junction bases unmatched: 5. The CDR3 is made up of 14 amino acids. Germline loops: CDR1 SGHRS, CDR2 YFSETQ. CDR3: CASSWGLARNEQFF. In DNA, the CDR3 is TGCGCCAGCAGCTGGGGACTAGCACGTAATGAGCAGTTCTTC.

CDR3 sequence reads: CASSLVLNTGELFF. The CDR3 DNA reads TGTGCCAGCAGCTTAGTGTTAAACACCGGGGAGCTGTTTTTT. The J gene is TRBJ2-2, the V gene TRBV7-2; D unresolved. Germline assignment: CDR1 SGHTA and CDR2 FQGNSA. Trimming removed 1 base from V and 2 bases from J, with 5 bases in between. The CDR3 totals 14 residues.

This clone was found many times. The CDR3 sequence: CASSPRLAGGLYNEQFF. CDR3 DNA: TGTGCCAGCAGCCCCCGACTGGCTGGGGGGTTGTACAATGAGCAGTTCTTC. The chain joins TRBV3-1 (or the pseudogene TRBV3-2) to TRBJ2-1; tentative D call: TRBD2 (6 bases). Germline V gene data show CDR1 as LGHDT and CDR2 as YNNKEL (reference sequence). The V end was cut by 4 bases, the J end by 4 bases, with 20 bases between. This CDR3 has 17 amino acids.

This chain connects TRBV4-2 to TRBJ1-1; 7 nucleotides match TRBD1. V shed 0 bases and J 10 bases; nucleotides not matched to a gene: 8. Germline-derived CDR1 and CDR2 are LGHNA and YNFKEQ. CDR3 size: 14 residues. The CDR3 here is CASSQDSGPGGAFF. As DNA, the CDR3 is TGTGCCAGCAGCCAAGATTCGGGGCCAGGGGGAGCTTTCTTT.

This chain uses TRBV6-5 with TRBJ1-4, with no clear D. Germline CDR1 is MNHEY and CDR2 is SVGAGI. The CDR3 extends over 14 amino acids. The V gene lost 6 bases and the J gene lost 2 bases, with 10 bases spanning the gap. This chain's CDR3 is CASSPIGTNEKLFF. The CDR3, as DNA: TGTGCCAGCAGCCCAATAGGCACTAATGAAAAACTGTTTTTT.

Only one count was recorded for this clone. The chain has TRBV30 and TRBJ1-3; 7 bases are a match to TRBD1. This CDR3 region has 13 residues. With 8 bases clipped from V and 1 base from J, the junction kept 5 bases outside the gene matches. CDR1 is GTSNPN, CDR2 SVGIG, per germline (reference sequence). In DNA form, the CDR3 reads TGTGCCGGACCGGGACAGTCTGGAAACACCATATATTTT. Its translation is CAGPGQSGNTIYF.

V usage is TRBV2 and J usage is TRBJ2-2; weak D call: TRBD2 (5 bases). The CDR3 runs to 14 residues. V lost 6 bases and J lost 3, with 11 bases in between. The germline gives CDR1 SNHLY, CDR2 FYNNEI. CDR3 bases: TGTGCCAGCAGAACATTGAGGGACACCGGGGAGCTGTTTTTT. Amino acid sequence: CASRTLRDTGELFF.

The chain links TRBV10-3 to TRBJ2-7; D remains ambiguous. The V end lost 4 bases, the J end lost 5 bases, and 6 bases lay between the germline ends. Germline CDR1 and CDR2: ENHRY and SYGVKD. The CDR3 extends over 11 amino acids. The CDR3 DNA is TGTGCCATCAGTGGTCGGGACGAGCAGTACTTC. It encodes CAISGRDEQYF.

This clone has just one count. The CDR3 protein is CASRVNDDEQYF. Here the CDR3 DNA reads TGTGCCAGCAGGGTCAACGACGACGAGCAGTACTTC. This chain joins TRBV6-5 and TRBJ2-7, with D unclear. Germline V gene sequence: CDR1 MNHEY, CDR2 SVGAGI. The germline V and J ends were trimmed by 6 bases and 5 bases, with 11 bases remaining between them. There are 12 residues in the CDR3.

J is TRBJ2-7 and V is TRBV6-2 or TRBV6-3; TRBD1 matches at 9 bases. The CDR3 has 13 residues. Germline CDR1 and CDR2: MNHEY and SVGEGT. Trimming removed 5 bases from V and 3 bases from J; junction bases left unmatched: 2. The CDR3 protein is CASSGTGHYEQYF. CDR3 DNA sequence: TGTGCCAGCAGTGGGACAGGGCACTACGAGCAGTACTTC.

This clone turned up a few times. The CDR3 here is CASIERDSSSWNEQFF. CDR3 in DNA: TGTGCCAGCATAGAAAGGGACAGCTCGTCTTGGAATGAGCAGTTCTTC. The V gene is TRBV2, the J gene TRBJ2-1; 7 bases line up with TRBD1. The CDR3 sequence is 16 residues long. V lost 7 bases, J lost 7 bases, and 16 bases stayed unmatched. CDR1 SNHLY and CDR2 FYNNEI come from the germline V gene.

This chain uses TRBV3-1 (or the pseudogene TRBV3-2) with TRBJ2-3; D may be TRBD2 (6 bases). CDR1 is LGHDT, CDR2 YNNKEL, per germline (reference sequence). The V and J ends lost 1 base and 5 bases respectively, with 13 bases between them. The CDR3 consists of 15 residues. CDR3 DNA sequence: TGTGCCAGCAGCCAAGTAACGGGAGTGGGAGATACGCAGTATTTT. This sequence encodes CASSQVTGVGDTQYF.

The rearrangement links TRBV10-3 to TRBJ2-1; perhaps TRBD1 as D (5 bases). Germline loops: CDR1 ENHRY, CDR2 SYGVKD. The CDR3 runs 17 residues. V gave up 2 bases and J gave up 2 bases, with 16 bases separating them. This CDR3 reads CAISERGKGAAYNEQFF. The CDR3 region has the DNA TGTGCCATCAGTGAGAGGGGAAAAGGGGCCGCCTACAATGAGCAGTTCTTC.

The V and J genes are TRBV7-9 and TRBJ2-2, with D possibly being TRBD1 or TRBD2 (6 bases each). The CDR3 has 15 amino acids. CDR1 and CDR2 from the germline V gene are SEHNR and FQNEAQ (reference sequence). Trimming removed 4 bases from V and 7 bases from J, with 16 bases in between. The CDR3 coding sequence is TGTGCCAGCAGCTCAGAATTTGAGGGGGGCGGGGAGCTGTTTTTT. Translated, it gives CASSSEFEGGGELFF.

The chain is built from TRBV6-1 and TRBJ2-7; 9 nucleotides align to TRBD2. Germline V gene data show CDR1 as MNHNS and CDR2 as SASEGT. The CDR3 covers 14 residues. Trimming took 5 bases from V and 2 from J; bases not matched to a gene: 4. The CDR3, as DNA: TGTGCCAGCAGTTATAGCGGGAGTACCTACGAGCAGTACTTC. It is translated as CASSYSGSTYEQYF.

A single count supports this clone. The chain links TRBV4-1 to TRBJ1-1; 10 nucleotides align to TRBD1. After removal of 0 bases from V and 5 bases from J, the junction contained 6 bases not matched to a gene. CDR1 is MGHRA and CDR2 is YSYEKL in the germline V gene. The CDR3 extends over 16 amino acids. CDR3 DNA: TGCGCCAGCAGCCAAGATTGGGGACAGGGGTGGACTGAAGCTTTCTTT. Translated: CASSQDWGQGWTEAFF.

This clone was found a few times. In DNA form, the CDR3 reads TGTGCCAGCAGTTCGTCCGGGACAGGGGCTTTCTCCTATAATTCACCCCTCCACTTT. Residues: CASSSSGTGAFSYNSPLHF. V usage is TRBV28 and J usage is TRBJ1-6; TRBD1 aligns across 10 bases. Germline V gives CDR1 MDHEN, CDR2 SYDVKM. This CDR3 is built from 19 residues. J was trimmed by 0 bases and V by 4 bases; bases with no gene match: 9.

The chain combines TRBV28 with TRBJ1-1; TRBD1 matches 12 bases. V was pared by 8 bases and J by 1 base, with 8 bases of the junction left unmatched. Germline CDR1 reads MDHEN; CDR2 reads SYDVKM. CDR3 length equals 16 residues. CDR3 nucleotides: TGTGCCAGCCTCCGGGACAGGGGGCTCGGGAACACTGAAGCTTTCTTT. It translates to CASLRDRGLGNTEAFF.

This clone was counted at least ten times. The V and J genes are TRBV19 and TRBJ1-5, with TRBD1 as a possible D gene (6 bases). The ends were cut back, 5 bases at V and 2 bases at J, with 13 bases in the middle. The CDR3 has 15 residues. Germline lookup yields CDR1 LNHDA and CDR2 SQIVND (reference sequence). This chain's CDR3 is CASSERGWGNQPQHF. The CDR3 nucleotides are TGTGCCAGTAGTGAGAGGGGGTGGGGCAATCAGCCCCAGCATTTT.

This clone was seen only once. V usage is TRBV11-2 and J usage is TRBJ2-2; a weak D match, TRBD2 (5 bases). The CDR3 has 13 amino acids. V was pared by 8 bases and J by 4 bases, with 11 bases between. Germline V CDR1 and CDR2: SGHAT, FQNNGV. CDR3 sequence: CASHFGVTGELFF. The CDR3 nucleotides read TGTGCCAGCCATTTCGGGGTCACCGGGGAGCTGTTTTTT. Based on the CDR3 plus reference TRBV11-2 and TRBJ2-2, the full variable domain is EAGVAQSPRYKIIEKRQSVAFWCNPISGHATLYWYQQILGQGPKLLIQFQNNGVVDDSQLPKDRFSAERLKGVDSTLKIQPAKLEDSAVYLCASHFGVTGELFFGEGSRLTVL.

The CDR3 spells CASSGTPTYNEQFF. CDR3 nucleotide sequence: TGTGCCAGTAGCGGGACCCCTACCTACAATGAGCAGTTCTTC. V gene TRBV19 combines with J gene TRBJ2-1; D could derive from TRBD1 or TRBD2 (5 bases each). In germline, CDR1 is LNHDA, CDR2 SQIVND (reference sequence). Trimming pared 6 bases from V and 2 bases from J, leaving 11 bases between. This CDR3 contains 14 residues.

The chain recombines TRBV6-5 with TRBJ1-5; TRBD1 might be the D (5 bases). V was clipped by 7 bases and J by 0 bases, with 13 bases between them. The CDR3 spans 15 residues. Germline V gene sequence: CDR1 MNHEY, CDR2 SVGAGI. CDR3 sequence (DNA): TGTGCCAGCAAACTTCAGGGATATAGCAATCAGCCCCAGCATTTT. Amino acids: CASKLQGYSNQPQHF.

The chain has TRBV29-1 and TRBJ1-2; the match to TRBD1 covers 7 bases. V lost 4 bases to trimming and J lost 1 base; unmatched junction nucleotides: 9. Germline CDR1 and CDR2: SQVTM and ANQGSEA. CDR3 size: 15 residues. CDR3 region: CSVAPRGGGNYGYTF. CDR3 in DNA: TGCAGCGTTGCCCCCAGGGGGGGCGGTAACTATGGCTACACCTTC.

This chain connects TRBV5-1 to TRBJ2-7; 16 nucleotides match TRBD2. With 4 bases clipped from V and 2 bases from J, the junction kept 9 bases outside the gene matches. CDR3 length: 18 residues. CDR1 and CDR2 from the germline V gene are SGHRS and YFSETQ. CDR3 amino acids: CASSSGTSGRALAYEQYF. CDR3 in DNA: TGCGCCAGCAGCAGCGGGACTAGCGGGAGGGCCCTGGCCTACGAGCAGTACTTC.

The V and J genes are TRBV7-3 and TRBJ1-1, with D unclear. The CDR3 totals 15 residues. V was pared by 2 bases and J by 7 bases, with 17 bases between. Germline V gene data show CDR1 as SGHTA and CDR2 as FQGTGA. The CDR3 spells CASSLEAAGNVEAFF. In nucleotides, the CDR3 is TGTGCCAGCAGCTTAGAGGCAGCGGGGAACGTTGAAGCTTTCTTT.

For this clone: One end of the junction is discordant with germline, which a read error may explain. The chain is built from TRBV7-9 and TRBJ2-7; tentative D call: TRBD1 (5 bases). CDR1 and CDR2 from the germline V gene are SEHNR and FQNEAQ (reference sequence). This CDR3 is 14 amino acids long. The CDR3 coding sequence is TGTGCCAGCAGCTTAGCGGGAACAGGCCCCTATTCTAACTTC. As protein: CASSLAGTGPYSNF. Variable domain in full (rest from reference TRBV7-9 and TRBJ2-7): DTGVSQNPRHKITKRGQNVTFRCDPISEHNRLYWYRQTLGQGPEFLTYFQNEAQLEKSRLLSDRFSAERPKGSFSTLEIQRTEQGDSAMYLCASSLAGTGPYSNFGPGTRLTVT.

V and J are TRBV7-2 and TRBJ1-5, with D perhaps matching TRBD1 (6 bases). The ends were cut back, 5 bases at V and 8 bases at J, with 19 bases in the middle. Germline CDR1 reads SGHTA; CDR2 reads FQGNSA. CDR3 size: 15 residues. The CDR3 region is CASSRTEGGLEPQHF. As DNA, the CDR3 is TGTGCCAGCAGCCGTACCGAGGGGGGGCTTGAGCCCCAGCATTTT.

The chain uses TRBV21-1 and TRBJ1-5; the table's TRBD1 call for D was not verified on the DNA. TRBV21-1 is termed a pseudogene. This CDR3 contains 12 residues. The CDR3 protein is CARGTGYQPQHF. The DNA of the CDR3 is TGTGCCAGAGGGACAGGTTACCAGCCCCAGCATTTT.